This T cell receptor beta chain was captured in a study of CD8 T cells in Susac syndrome. This clonotype was counted a few times. Germline-derived CDR1 and CDR2 are SGHRS and YFSETQ. This CDR3 spans 11 amino acids. Trimming pared 1 base from V and 5 bases from J, leaving 4 bases between. Reverse transcription of roughly 0.5 to 1 ug RNA was performed with random hexamers. TCRdb redid the calling of the immunoSEQ multiplex PCR reads with MiXCR, one entry per CDR3 protein. The sample carries about 120,000 distinct CDR3 sequences, about 92% recorded once. The receptor was isolated from a human donor with multiple sclerosis. The source material was CD4+ T cells from PBMCs. The J gene is TRBJ2-7, the V gene TRBV5-1; no clear D. DNA of the CDR3: TGCGCCAGCAGCTTGTCGGACGAGCAGTACTTC. It is translated as CASSLSDEQYF. Looking up the rest from reference TRBV5-1 and TRBJ2-7 gives the full variable domain: KAGVTQTPRYLIKTRGQQVTLSCSPISGHRSVSWYQQTPGQGLQFLFEYFSETQRNKGNFPGRFSGRQFSNSRSEMNVSTLELGDSALYLCASSLSDEQYFGPGTRLTVT.